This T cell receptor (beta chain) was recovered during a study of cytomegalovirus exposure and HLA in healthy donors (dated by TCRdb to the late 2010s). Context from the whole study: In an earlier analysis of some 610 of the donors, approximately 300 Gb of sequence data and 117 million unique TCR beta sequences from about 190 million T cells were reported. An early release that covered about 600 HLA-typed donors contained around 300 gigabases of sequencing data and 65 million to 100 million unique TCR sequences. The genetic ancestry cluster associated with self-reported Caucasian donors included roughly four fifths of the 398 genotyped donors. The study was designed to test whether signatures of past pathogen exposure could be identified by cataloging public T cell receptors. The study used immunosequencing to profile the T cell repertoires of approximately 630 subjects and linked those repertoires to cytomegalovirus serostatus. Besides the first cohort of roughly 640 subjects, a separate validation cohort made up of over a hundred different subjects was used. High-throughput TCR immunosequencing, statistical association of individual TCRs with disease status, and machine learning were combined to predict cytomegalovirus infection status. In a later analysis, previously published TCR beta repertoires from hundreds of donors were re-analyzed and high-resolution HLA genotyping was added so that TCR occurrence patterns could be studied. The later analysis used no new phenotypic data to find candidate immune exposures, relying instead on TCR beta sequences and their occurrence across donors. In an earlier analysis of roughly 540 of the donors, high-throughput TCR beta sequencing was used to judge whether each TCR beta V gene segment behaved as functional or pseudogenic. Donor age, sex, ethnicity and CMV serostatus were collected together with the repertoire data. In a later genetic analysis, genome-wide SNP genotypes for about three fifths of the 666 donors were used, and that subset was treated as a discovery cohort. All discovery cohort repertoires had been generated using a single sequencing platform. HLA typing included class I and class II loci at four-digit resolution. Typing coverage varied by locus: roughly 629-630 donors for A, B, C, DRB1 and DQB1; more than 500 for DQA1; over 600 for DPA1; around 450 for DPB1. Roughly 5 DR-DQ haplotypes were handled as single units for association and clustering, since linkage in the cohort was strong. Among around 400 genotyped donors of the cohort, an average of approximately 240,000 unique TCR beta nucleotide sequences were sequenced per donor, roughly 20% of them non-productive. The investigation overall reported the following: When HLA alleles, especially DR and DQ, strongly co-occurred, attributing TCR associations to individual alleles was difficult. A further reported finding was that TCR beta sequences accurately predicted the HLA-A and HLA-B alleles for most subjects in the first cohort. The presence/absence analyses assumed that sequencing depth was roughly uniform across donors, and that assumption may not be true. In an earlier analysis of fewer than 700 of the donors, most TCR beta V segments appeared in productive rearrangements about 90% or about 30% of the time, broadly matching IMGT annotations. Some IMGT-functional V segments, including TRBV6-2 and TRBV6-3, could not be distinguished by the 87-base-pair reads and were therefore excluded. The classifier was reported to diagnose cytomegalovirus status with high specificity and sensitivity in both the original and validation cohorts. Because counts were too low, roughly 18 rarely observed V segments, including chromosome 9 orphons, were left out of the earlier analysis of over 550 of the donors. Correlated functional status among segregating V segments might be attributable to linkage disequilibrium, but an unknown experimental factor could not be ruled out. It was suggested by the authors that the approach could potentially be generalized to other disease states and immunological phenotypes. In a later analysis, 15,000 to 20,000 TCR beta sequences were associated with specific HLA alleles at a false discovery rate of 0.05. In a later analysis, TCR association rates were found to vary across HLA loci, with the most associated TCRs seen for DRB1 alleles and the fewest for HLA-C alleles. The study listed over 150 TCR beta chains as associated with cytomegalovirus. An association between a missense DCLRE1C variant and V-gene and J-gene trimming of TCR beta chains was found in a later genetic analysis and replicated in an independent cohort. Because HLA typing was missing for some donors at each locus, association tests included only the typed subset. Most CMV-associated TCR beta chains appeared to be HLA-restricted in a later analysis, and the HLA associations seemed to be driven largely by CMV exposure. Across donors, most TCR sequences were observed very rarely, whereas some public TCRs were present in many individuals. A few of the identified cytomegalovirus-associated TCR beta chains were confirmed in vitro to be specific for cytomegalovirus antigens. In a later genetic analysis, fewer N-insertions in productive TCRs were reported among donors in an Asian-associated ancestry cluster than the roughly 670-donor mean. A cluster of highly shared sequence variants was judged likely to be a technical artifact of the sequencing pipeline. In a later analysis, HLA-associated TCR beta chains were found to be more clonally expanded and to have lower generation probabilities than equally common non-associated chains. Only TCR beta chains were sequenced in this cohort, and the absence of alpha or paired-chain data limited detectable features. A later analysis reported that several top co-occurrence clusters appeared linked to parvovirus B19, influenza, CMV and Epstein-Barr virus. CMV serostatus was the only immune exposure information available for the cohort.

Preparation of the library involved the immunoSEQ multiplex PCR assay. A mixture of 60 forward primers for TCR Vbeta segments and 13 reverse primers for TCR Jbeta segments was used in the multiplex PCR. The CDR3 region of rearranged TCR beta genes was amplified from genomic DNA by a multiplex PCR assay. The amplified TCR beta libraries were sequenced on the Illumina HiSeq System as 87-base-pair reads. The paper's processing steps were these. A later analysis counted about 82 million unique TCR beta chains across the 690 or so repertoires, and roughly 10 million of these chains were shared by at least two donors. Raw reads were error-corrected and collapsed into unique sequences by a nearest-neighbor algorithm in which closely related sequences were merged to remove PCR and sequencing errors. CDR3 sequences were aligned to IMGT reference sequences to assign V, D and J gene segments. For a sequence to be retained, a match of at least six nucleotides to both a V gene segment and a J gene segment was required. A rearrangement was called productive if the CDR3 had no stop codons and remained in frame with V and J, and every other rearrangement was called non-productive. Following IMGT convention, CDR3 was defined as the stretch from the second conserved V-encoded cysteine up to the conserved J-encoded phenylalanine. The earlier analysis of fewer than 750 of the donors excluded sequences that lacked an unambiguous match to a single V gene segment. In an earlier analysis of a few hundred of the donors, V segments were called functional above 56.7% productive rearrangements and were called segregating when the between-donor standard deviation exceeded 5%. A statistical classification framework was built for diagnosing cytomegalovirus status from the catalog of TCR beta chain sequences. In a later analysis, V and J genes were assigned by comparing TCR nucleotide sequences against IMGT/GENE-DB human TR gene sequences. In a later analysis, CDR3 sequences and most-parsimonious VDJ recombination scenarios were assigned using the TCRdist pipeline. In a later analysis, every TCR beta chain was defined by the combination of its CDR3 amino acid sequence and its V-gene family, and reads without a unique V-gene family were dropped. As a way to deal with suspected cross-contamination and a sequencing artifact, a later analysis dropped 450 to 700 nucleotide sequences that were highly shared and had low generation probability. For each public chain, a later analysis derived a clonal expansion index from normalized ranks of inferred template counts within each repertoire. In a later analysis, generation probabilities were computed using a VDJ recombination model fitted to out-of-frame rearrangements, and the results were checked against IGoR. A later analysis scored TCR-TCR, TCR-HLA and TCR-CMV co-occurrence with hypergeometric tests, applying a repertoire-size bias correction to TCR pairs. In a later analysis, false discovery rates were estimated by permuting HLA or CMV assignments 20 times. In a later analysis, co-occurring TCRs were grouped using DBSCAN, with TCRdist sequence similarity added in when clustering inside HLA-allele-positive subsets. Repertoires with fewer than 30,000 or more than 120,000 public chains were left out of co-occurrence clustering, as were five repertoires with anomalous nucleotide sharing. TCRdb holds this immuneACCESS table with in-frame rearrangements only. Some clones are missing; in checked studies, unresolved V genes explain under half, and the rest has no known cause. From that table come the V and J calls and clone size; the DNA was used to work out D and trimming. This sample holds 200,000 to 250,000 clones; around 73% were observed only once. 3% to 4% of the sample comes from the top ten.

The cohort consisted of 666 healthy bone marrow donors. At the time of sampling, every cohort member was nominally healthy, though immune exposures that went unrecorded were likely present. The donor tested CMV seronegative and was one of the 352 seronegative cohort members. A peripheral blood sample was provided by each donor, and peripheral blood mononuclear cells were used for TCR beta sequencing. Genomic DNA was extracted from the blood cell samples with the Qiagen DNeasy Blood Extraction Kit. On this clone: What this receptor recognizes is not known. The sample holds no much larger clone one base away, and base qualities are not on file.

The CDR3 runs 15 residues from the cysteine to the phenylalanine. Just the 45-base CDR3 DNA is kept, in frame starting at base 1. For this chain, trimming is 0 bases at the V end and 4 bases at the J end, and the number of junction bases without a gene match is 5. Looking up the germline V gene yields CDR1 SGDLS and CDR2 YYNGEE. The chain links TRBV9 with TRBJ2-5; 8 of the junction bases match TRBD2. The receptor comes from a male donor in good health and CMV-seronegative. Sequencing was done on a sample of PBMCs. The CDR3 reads CASSVVGAGVETQYF. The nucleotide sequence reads TGTGCCAGCAGCGTAGTAGGAGCGGGAGTAGAGACCCAGTACTTC.